These 26 T cell receptor beta chains share one sample of origin, sequenced in a study of CD8 T cells in ankylosing spondylitis. Antigen specificity for these receptors is unknown. Points from the study as a whole: What seemed typical of ankylosing spondylitis blood was a TCR beta motif built from roughly eight highly homologous variants.

TCRdb re-analysed the 5' RACE reads in MiXCR, keeping a single row per CDR3 protein. Of about 460,000 distinct CDR3 sequences in the sample, under 5.5% were seen once. Sample: blood, either unsorted or a sorted T cell fraction (not recorded which). These receptors came from a male donor with ankylosing spondylitis.

This clonotype was detected ten times or more. The rearrangement joins TRBV7-9 to TRBJ2-3; possibly TRBD1 for D (6 bases). V was pared by 4 bases and J by 2 bases, with 13 bases between. In germline, CDR1 is SEHNR, CDR2 FQNEAQ (reference sequence). The CDR3 consists of 15 residues. The CDR3, as DNA: TGTGCCAGCAGCTCCTCCGGACAGTCCACAGATACGCAGTATTTT. The encoded protein is CASSSSGQSTDTQYF.

As concerns this clonotype: Relative to the germline gene, one junction end is altered; a read error may explain this. The chain employs TRBV11-2 and TRBJ1-5; 7 bases fit TRBD1. CDR3 length: 15 amino acids. From germline, CDR1 is SGHAT and CDR2 FQNNGV. DNA for the CDR3: TGTGCCAGCAGCGTAGAGGGGGCTAGCAATCAGCCCCAGCATTTT. Encoded protein: CASSVEGASNQPQHF.

This sequence joins TRBV5-1 and TRBJ2-1; TRBD2 aligns across 9 bases. CDR1 and CDR2 (germline): SGHRS, YFSETQ. The trim removed 6 bases at V and 0 bases at J, leaving 10 bases unmatched. CDR3 length: 17 amino acids. DNA of the CDR3: TGCGCCAGCACTCTCAGGACTAGCGCAAGCTCCTACAATGAGCAGTTCTTC. The encoded protein is CASTLRTSASSYNEQFF.

CDR3 sequence: CASSREGRGGYTF. The CDR3 DNA follows: TGTGCCAGCAGCCGTGAGGGGCGTGGAGGCTACACCTTC. The V gene is TRBV3-1, the J gene TRBJ1-2, with D perhaps TRBD1 (5 bases). Germline V gives CDR1 LGHDT, CDR2 YNNKEL (reference sequence). V dropped 4 bases and J dropped 8 bases, with 14 bases sitting between them. This CDR3 region has 13 residues.

This clonotype was recorded at least ten times. J is TRBJ2-1 and V is TRBV4-1, with TRBD2 identical over 8 bases. Trimming removed 3 bases from V and 7 bases from J; junction bases left unmatched: 8. Germline CDR1 MGHRA, CDR2 YSYEKL. The CDR3 has 15 residues. The CDR3 region is CASSHRWERENEQFF. DNA for the CDR3: TGCGCCAGCAGCCATCGTTGGGAGCGGGAGAATGAGCAGTTCTTC.

This clonotype was detected many times. This rearrangement joins TRBV12-3 or TRBV12-4 to TRBJ2-1; TRBD2 matches at 13 bases. The V gene end was trimmed by 5 bases and the J gene end by 6 bases; junction bases not matched to a gene: 4. This CDR3 is 15 amino acids long. The DNA of the CDR3 is TGTGCCAGCAGTACTAGCGGGAGGGTGTCCAATGAGCAGTTCTTC. Translating it yields CASSTSGRVSNEQFF.

This clonotype was picked up many times. The CDR3 sequence: CASSLEVVTDTQYF. In nucleotides, the CDR3 is TGTGCCAGCAGCTTAGAAGTGGTCACAGATACGCAGTATTTT. This chain uses TRBV7-2 with TRBJ2-3; no firm D call. This CDR3 comprises 14 residues. The V gene's germline CDR1 is SGHTA and CDR2 FQGNSA. Trimming left V 1 base short and J 2 bases short, with 7 bases between.

Ten or more counts support this clonotype. This rearrangement joins TRBV20-1 to TRBJ2-7; 7 bases agree with TRBD1. Germline assignment: CDR1 DFQATT and CDR2 SNEGSKA (reference sequence). The CDR3 length is 13 residues. V was clipped by 1 base and J by 2 bases; unmatched bases: 2. The CDR3 DNA reads as TGCAGTGCTAGAGGACAGGGTACCTACGAGCAGTACTTC. This codes for CSARGQGTYEQYF.

Many counts were recorded for this clonotype. This chain uses TRBV20-1 with TRBJ1-1; no reliable D call. The CDR3 covers 15 residues. Germline V CDR1 and CDR2: DFQATT, SNEGSKA (reference sequence). Trimming cost V 6 bases and J 4 bases, with 21 bases left between them. The CDR3 coding sequence is TGCAGTGCCCGTAGATGGCAGTCTTTGAGCACTGAAGCTTTCTTT. Residues: CSARRWQSLSTEAFF.

Many counts were recorded for this clonotype. The rearrangement uses TRBV5-5 and TRBJ2-1; weak D call: TRBD2 (6 bases). In germline, CDR1 is SGHKS, CDR2 YYEKEE (reference sequence). V was trimmed by 4 bases and J by 6 bases, leaving 17 bases between them. This CDR3 has 15 residues. The CDR3 protein is CASSPVGSGLNEQFF. CDR3 sequence (DNA): TGTGCCAGCAGCCCGGTGGGTAGCGGACTCAATGAGCAGTTCTTC.

This clonotype was observed at least ten times. V and J are TRBV28 and TRBJ1-3; TRBD1 aligns across 10 bases. Germline CDR1 MDHEN, CDR2 SYDVKM. The CDR3 is 17 amino acids. The V gene end was trimmed by 5 bases and the J gene end by 3 bases; junction bases not matched to a gene: 10. Here the CDR3 DNA reads TGTGCCAGCAGTCCCCACCCGGGACAGGGGTTTGGAAACACCATATATTTT. This codes for CASSPHPGQGFGNTIYF.

This clonotype appeared a few times. In nucleotides, the CDR3 is TGCAGTGCCCACACCAGCGTAACAGATACGCAGTATTTT. This codes for CSAHTSVTDTQYF. This chain joins TRBV20-1 and TRBJ2-3, with D unclear. CDR1 and CDR2 from the germline V gene are DFQATT and SNEGSKA (reference sequence). The CDR3 sequence is 13 residues long. V dropped 6 bases and J dropped 3 bases, with 13 bases sitting between them.

This clonotype has ten or more counts. The chain couples TRBV9 to TRBJ2-7, with D hard to call. In germline, CDR1 is SGDLS, CDR2 YYNGEE. Trimming removed 2 bases at V and 5 bases at J, with 14 bases between. This CDR3 spans 14 amino acids. The CDR3 sequence is CASSVEALEDEQYF. The CDR3 DNA is TGTGCCAGCAGCGTTGAGGCCCTTGAGGACGAGCAGTACTTC. The variable domain in full, with the rest retrieved from reference TRBV9 and TRBJ2-7, is DSGVTQTPKHLITATGQRVTLRCSPRSGDLSVYWYQQSLDQGLQFLIQYYNGEERAKGNILERFSAQQFPDLHSELNLSSLELGDSALYFCASSVEALEDEQYFGPGTRLTVT.

This clonotype was observed at least ten times. V and J are TRBV4-3 and TRBJ1-1, with D possibly matching TRBD1 (5 bases). CDR1 and CDR2 (germline): LGHNA, YSLEER. Between the trimmed V and J ends, which lost 4 bases and 4 bases, there was a span of 19 bases. The CDR3 contains 16 residues. CDR3 nucleotides: TGCGCCAGCAGCCCGGGCGCGGGGGTCTCGTTCACTGAAGCTTTCTTT. Protein: CASSPGAGVSFTEAFF.

There are many counts of this clonotype. The chain combines TRBV3-1 with TRBJ1-3, with D possibly matching TRBD1 (6 bases). The germline gives CDR1 LGHDT, CDR2 YNNKEL (reference sequence). Trimming pared 8 bases from V and 0 bases from J, leaving 8 bases between. This CDR3 has 13 residues. In nucleotides, the CDR3 is TGTGCCAGCGGACAGTTCTCTGGAAACACCATATATTTT. Translation: CASGQFSGNTIYF.

This clonotype was picked up many times. This chain joins TRBV7-2 and TRBJ1-4; TRBD1 matches at 7 bases. The CDR3 loop spans 12 amino acids. J lost 5 bases, V lost 6 bases, and 0 bases had no gene match. Germline V lookup: CDR1 SGHTA, CDR2 FQGNSA. CDR3 region: CASRQGNEKLFF. The CDR3 DNA sequence: TGTGCCAGCAGACAGGGGAATGAAAAACTGTTTTTT.

This clonotype was picked up many times. The chain couples TRBV7-2 to TRBJ1-2, with D unresolved. Trimming took 5 bases from V and 4 from J, leaving 20 bases between them. Germline V gene lookup returns CDR1 SGHTA and CDR2 FQGNSA. The CDR3 sequence is 16 residues long. The CDR3 region has the DNA TGTGCCAGCAGCCCGCCACGTAGGCAGACCTCCTATGGCTACACCTTC. This codes for CASSPPRRQTSYGYTF.

This clonotype was seen ten or more times. V is TRBV20-1 and J is TRBJ1-1, with D possibly TRBD1 on 6 matching bases. The CDR3 runs to 11 residues. The V gene's germline CDR1 is DFQATT and CDR2 SNEGSKA (reference sequence). V was trimmed by 3 bases and J by 9 bases, leaving 11 bases between them. In nucleotides, the CDR3 is TGCAGTGCTAGTATAACAGGGCAAGCTTTCTTT. It is translated as CSASITGQAFF.

This clonotype was picked up many times. This sequence joins TRBV20-1 and TRBJ2-1, with a tentative D call TRBD2 (6 bases). The V gene's germline CDR1 is DFQATT and CDR2 SNEGSKA (reference sequence). V was clipped by 5 bases and J by 2 bases, with 13 bases between them. CDR3 length equals 14 residues. The CDR3 loop is CSADSDYPYNEQFF. For the CDR3, the DNA is TGCAGTGCTGATTCGGACTACCCCTACAATGAGCAGTTCTTC.

There are many counts of this clonotype. The gene calls are TRBV10-3 and TRBJ2-6; D gene ambiguous. The CDR3 is 14 residues long. The V gene's germline CDR1 is ENHRY and CDR2 SYGVKD. V lost 7 bases and J lost 2, with 9 bases in between. The CDR3 spells CAITGTAGANVLTF. For the CDR3, the DNA is TGTGCCATCACCGGTACTGCTGGGGCCAACGTCCTGACTTTC.

This clonotype was recorded at least ten times. V gene TRBV29-1 combines with J gene TRBJ2-7; maybe TRBD2 (6 bases). The CDR3 has 14 amino acids. The germline gives CDR1 SQVTM, CDR2 ANQGSEA. Trimming removed 0 bases from V and 5 bases from J, with 14 bases in between. The CDR3 protein is CSVEDRRESDEQYF. The DNA of the CDR3 is TGCAGCGTTGAAGATAGGAGGGAGTCGGACGAGCAGTACTTC.

This chain joins TRBV6-1 and TRBJ2-7; D may be TRBD2 (6 bases). The germline V and J ends were trimmed by 11 bases and 2 bases, with 13 bases remaining between them. Germline-derived CDR1 and CDR2 are MNHNS and SASEGT. This CDR3 contains 12 residues. CDR3 protein: CACRRGAYEQYF. In DNA form, the CDR3 reads TGTGCCTGTCGGCGGGGAGCCTACGAGCAGTACTTC.

This clonotype came up many times. The chain couples TRBV20-1 to TRBJ2-7; 10 nucleotides align to TRBD1. There are 15 residues in the CDR3. CDR1 is DFQATT, CDR2 SNEGSKA, per germline (reference sequence). J gave up 1 base and V 7 bases, and 10 bases lay outside the gene matches. In DNA, the CDR3 is TGCAGTGTTGAGGGCACGGGACAGGGGTCCTACGAGCAGTACTTC. It translates to CSVEGTGQGSYEQYF.

This clonotype was counted only a few times. The chain combines TRBV7-2 with TRBJ1-1; TRBD1 agrees at 7 bases. J was trimmed by 4 bases and V by 1 base; bases with no gene match: 6. This CDR3 contains 15 residues. The germline gives CDR1 SGHTA, CDR2 FQGNSA. The CDR3 protein is CASSLGGRGGTEAFF. In DNA, the CDR3 is TGTGCCAGCAGCTTAGGCGGCAGGGGGGGCACTGAAGCTTTCTTT. Together with reference TRBV7-2 and TRBJ1-1, the CDR3 gives the full variable domain: GAGVSQSPSNKVTEKGKDVELRCDPISGHTALYWYRQSLGQGLEFLIYFQGNSAPDKSGLPSDRFSAERTGGSVSTLTIQRTQQEDSAVYLCASSLGGRGGTEAFFGQGTRLTVV.

This clonotype came up many times. V gene TRBV28 combines with J gene TRBJ2-7; perhaps D is TRBD1 or TRBD2 (7 bases each). From germline, CDR1 is MDHEN and CDR2 SYDVKM. Trimming cost V 3 bases and J 4 bases, with 13 bases left between them. The length of the CDR3 is 14 residues. CDR3: CASSLGGGGYEQYF. CDR3 in DNA: TGTGCCAGCAGTTTGGGAGGGGGCGGTTACGAGCAGTACTTC. Looking up the rest from reference TRBV28 and TRBJ2-7 gives the full variable domain: DVKVTQSSRYLVKRTGEKVFLECVQDMDHENMFWYRQDPGLGLRLIYFSYDVKMKEKGDIPEGYSVSREKKERFSLILESASTNQTSMYLCASSLGGGGYEQYFGPGTRLTVT.

Ten or more counts support this clonotype. DNA for the CDR3: TGCAGCGTTGAGCGGGGATCGGTTGGCTACACCTTC. Its translation: CSVERGSVGYTF. This rearrangement joins TRBV29-1 to TRBJ1-2; the D is unclear. This CDR3 contains 12 residues. Deletions cut 3 bases from V and 7 bases from J, with 12 bases between. The V gene's germline CDR1 is SQVTM and CDR2 ANQGSEA.